The next 30 T cell receptor beta chains were all read from a single sample in a study of early T cells in non-severe SARS-CoV-2 infection. TCRdb recomputed calls from the 5' RACE reads with MiXCR, one row per CDR3 protein. The sample has 35,000 to 55,000 distinct CDR3 sequences, 20% to 25% seen once. This sample comprised whole blood, obtained at baseline. All receptors come from an adult who was a healthcare worker with PCR-confirmed SARS-CoV-2 infection or an uninfected control (not recorded which).

This clonotype was detected only a few times. The gene calls are TRBV11-2 and TRBJ2-3; possibly TRBD1 for D (5 bases). This CDR3 has 12 amino acids. Germline CDR1 reads SGHAT; CDR2 reads FQNNGV. The V end lost 5 bases, the J end lost 6 bases, and 9 bases lay between the germline ends. The DNA for the CDR3 is TGTGCCAGCAGCCCTCACAGGGATACGCAGTATTTT. It yields the protein CASSPHRDTQYF.

The chain uses TRBV7-2 and TRBJ2-7; D is uncertain. V was trimmed by 5 bases and J by 0 bases, leaving 17 bases between them. The CDR3 runs to 16 residues. Per germline, CDR1 SGHTA and CDR2 FQGNSA. The CDR3 sequence is CASSPKKGWDSYEQYF. The DNA for the CDR3 is TGTGCCAGCAGCCCTAAAAAAGGCTGGGACTCCTACGAGCAGTACTTC. Drawing the rest from reference TRBV7-2 and TRBJ2-7, the complete variable domain is GAGVSQSPSNKVTEKGKDVELRCDPISGHTALYWYRQSLGQGLEFLIYFQGNSAPDKSGLPSDRFSAERTGGSVSTLTIQRTQQEDSAVYLCASSPKKGWDSYEQYFGPGTRLTVT.

The V and J genes are TRBV12-3 or TRBV12-4 and TRBJ1-1; no clear D. The CDR3 totals 13 residues. V was pared by 6 bases and J by 3 bases, with 11 bases between. CDR3: CASSIGGDTEAFF. The CDR3, as DNA: TGTGCCAGCAGCATCGGCGGGGACACTGAAGCTTTCTTT.

The chain recombines TRBV2 with TRBJ2-7; TRBD2 aligns across 12 bases. CDR3 length equals 15 residues. V shed 7 bases, J shed 6 bases, and the junction held 10 bases outside the gene matches. Germline loops: CDR1 SNHLY, CDR2 FYNNEI. For the CDR3, the DNA is TGTGCCAGCACGGTAGGACTAGCGGGGTCCGCCGAGCAGTACTTC. As protein: CASTVGLAGSAEQYF.

The rearrangement links TRBV19 to TRBJ2-2; D possibly corresponds to TRBD1 (5 bases). This CDR3 region has 14 residues. Trimming stripped 4 bases from V and 5 bases from J, with 11 bases between. The germline CDR1 and CDR2 sequences are LNHDA and SQIVND (reference sequence). CDR3 protein: CASSTARGTGELFF. CDR3 nucleotide sequence: TGTGCCAGTAGTACCGCAAGGGGTACCGGGGAGCTGTTTTTT.

This chain joins TRBV25-1 and TRBJ2-3; D assignment may be TRBD1 or TRBD2 (5 bases each). Germline CDR1 reads MGHDK; CDR2 reads SYGVNS. This CDR3 region has 10 residues. Trimming took 11 bases from V and 6 from J, leaving 9 bases between them. The CDR3 sequence is CASGADTQYF. The CDR3 nucleotides are TGTGCCTCCGGGGCGGATACGCAGTATTTT. The full variable domain, in which reference TRBV25-1 and TRBJ2-3 provide the parts outside the CDR3, is EADIYQTPRYLVIGTGKKITLECSQTMGHDKMYWYQQDPGMELHLIHYSYGVNSTEKGDLSSESTVSRIRTEHFPLTLESARPSHTSQYLCASGADTQYFGPGTRLTVL.

Many counts were recorded for this clonotype. This chain connects TRBV6-6 to TRBJ2-7; no reliable D call. Germline V gene lookup returns CDR1 MNHNY and CDR2 SVGAGI (reference sequence). Between the trimmed V and J ends, which lost 2 bases and 0 bases, there was a span of 8 bases. The CDR3 loop spans 14 amino acids. CDR3 sequence (DNA): TGTGCCAGCAGTTACGAGAAGAGCTCCTACGAGCAGTACTTC. Translated, it gives CASSYEKSSYEQYF.

This clonotype occurred a few times. V usage is TRBV18 and J usage is TRBJ2-7, with unresolved D. Trimming left V 2 bases short and J 3 bases short, with 5 bases between. Germline-derived CDR1 and CDR2 are KGHSH and LQKENI. The CDR3 has 12 residues. This CDR3 reads CASSPTDYEQYF. The DNA of the CDR3 is TGTGCCAGCTCACCAACGGACTACGAGCAGTACTTC.

This clonotype was seen a handful of times. V is TRBV20-1 and J is TRBJ2-3, with 16 bases lining up with TRBD2. The germline V gene has CDR1 DFQATT and CDR2 SNEGSKA (reference sequence). Unmatched junction bases numbered 2, after V lost 4 bases and J lost 1 base. CDR3 length: 16 residues. CDR3 amino acids: CSAKGLAGGRTDTQYF. The DNA of the CDR3 is TGCAGTGCTAAGGGACTAGCGGGGGGGCGCACAGATACGCAGTATTTT.

The rearrangement joins TRBV6-6 to TRBJ2-5, with 9 bases identical to TRBD1. CDR1 is MNHNY and CDR2 is SVGAGI in the germline V gene (reference sequence). The CDR3 spans 15 residues. The junction had 8 bases not matched to a gene; V was cut back by 5 bases and J by 4 bases. The DNA of the CDR3 is TGTGCCAGCAGTCCCCCGGACAGGGGTGGAGAGACCCAGTACTTC. This codes for CASSPPDRGGETQYF.

This clonotype was counted between two and nine times. This chain links TRBV6-2 or TRBV6-3 with TRBJ2-7, with D uncertain. CDR3 size: 15 residues. V dropped 7 bases and J dropped 1 base, with 17 bases sitting between them. The germline gives CDR1 MNHEY, CDR2 SVGEGT. The CDR3 DNA reads as TGTGCCAGCACCTTAGACGGAATTCGATCCTACGAGCAGTACTTC. Protein: CASTLDGIRSYEQYF.

The rearrangement joins TRBV20-1 to TRBJ2-3, with 7 bases matching TRBD2. Germline V gives CDR1 DFQATT, CDR2 SNEGSKA (reference sequence). V gave up 5 bases and J gave up 5 bases; unmatched junction bases: 10. The CDR3 length is 14 residues. DNA for the CDR3: TGCAGTGCTCTCCTACCTGCGGGGGAAGATACGCAGTATTTT. Protein product: CSALLPAGEDTQYF.

In this sample, this clonotype turned up a few times. The rearrangement links TRBV7-6 to TRBJ2-7; the D gene could be TRBD1 or TRBD2 (6 bases each). The germline V gene has CDR1 SGHVS and CDR2 FNYEAQ. V gave up 5 bases and J gave up 6 bases, with 14 bases separating them. This CDR3 comprises 13 residues. CDR3 region: CASSLSRGGEQYF. The CDR3 DNA is TGTGCCAGCAGCCTCAGCAGGGGAGGCGAGCAGTACTTC.

The CDR3 bases are TGTGCCAGCAGCTTATTAAACCTTCGAGGGCAGGCCGGAATGGAGGAAGCTTTCTTT. Its protein product is CASSLLNLRGQAGMEEAFF. J is TRBJ1-1 and V is TRBV7-6; D call uncertain. The V end lost 2 bases, the J end lost 8 bases, and 30 bases lay between the germline ends. CDR1 and CDR2 from the germline V gene are SGHVS and FNYEAQ. The CDR3 runs to 19 residues. The full variable domain, its missing parts supplied by reference TRBV7-6 and TRBJ1-1, is GAGVSQSPRYKVTKRGQDVALRCDPISGHVSLYWYRQALGQGPEFLTYFNYEAQQDKSGLPNDRFSAERPEGSISTLTIQRTEQRDSAMYRCASSLLNLRGQAGMEEAFFGQGTRLTVV.

The chain is built from TRBV5-8 and TRBJ1-2; D might be TRBD1 (6 bases). The V gene's germline CDR1 is SGHTS and CDR2 YDEGEE. The CDR3 runs 13 residues. Trimming took 4 bases from V and 8 from J, leaving 15 bases between them. The CDR3, as DNA: TGTGCCAGCAGCCTACAGGGAGCGGGGGGCTACACCTTC. This codes for CASSLQGAGGYTF. Variable domain in full (rest from reference TRBV5-8 and TRBJ1-2): EAGVTQSPTHLIKTRGQQATLRCSPISGHTSVYWYQQALGLGLQFLLWYDEGEERNRGNFPPRFSGRQFPNYSSELNVNALELEDSALYLCASSLQGAGGYTFGSGTRLTVV.

This clonotype turned up a few times. The J gene is TRBJ2-1, the V gene TRBV7-6; 7 positions agree with TRBD1. After removal of 4 bases from V and 9 bases from J, the junction contained 3 bases not matched to a gene. The CDR3 is 12 amino acids. Germline CDR1 SGHVS, CDR2 FNYEAQ. In DNA form, the CDR3 reads TGTGCCAGCAGCTCACAGGGGACTGAGCAGTTCTTC. Its protein is CASSSQGTEQFF.

The gene calls are TRBV7-9 and TRBJ2-7; TRBD1 aligns across 7 bases. The CDR3 runs to 13 residues. Germline V CDR1 and CDR2: SEHNR, FQNEAQ (reference sequence). V shed 7 bases and J 2 bases; nucleotides not matched to a gene: 5. CDR3 coding DNA: TGTGCCAGCACCCCCGGGACAGCCTACGAGCAGTACTTC. It is translated as CASTPGTAYEQYF. The variable domain in full, completed from reference TRBV7-9 and TRBJ2-7, reads DTGVSQNPRHKITKRGQNVTFRCDPISEHNRLYWYRQTLGQGPEFLTYFQNEAQLEKSRLLSDRFSAERPKGSFSTLEIQRTEQGDSAMYLCASTPGTAYEQYFGPGTRLTVT.

The chain is built from TRBV19 and TRBJ2-7; TRBD2 matches at 9 bases. CDR1 LNHDA and CDR2 SQIVND come from the germline V gene (reference sequence). This CDR3 comprises 16 residues. V shed 5 bases, J shed 0 bases, and the junction held 8 bases outside the gene matches. The DNA of the CDR3 is TGTGCCAGTAGTCCGACTAGCGGAATAAGCTCCTACGAGCAGTACTTC. Protein: CASSPTSGISSYEQYF.

The chain joins TRBV6-6 to TRBJ1-1; 10 bases agree with TRBD1. The CDR3 consists of 15 residues. Germline lookup yields CDR1 MNHNY and CDR2 SVGAGI (reference sequence). Trimming at V came to 8 bases and at J to 6 bases, leaving 12 bases not matched to a gene. CDR3 loop: CASHGQGGNEAEAFF. DNA for the CDR3: TGTGCCAGCCACGGACAGGGGGGGAATGAGGCTGAAGCTTTCTTT.

The chain couples TRBV14 to TRBJ2-1; possibly TRBD1 for D (6 bases). The CDR3 is 16 amino acids. Germline V lookup: CDR1 SGHDN, CDR2 FVKESK. Trimming removed 0 bases at V and 0 bases at J, with 9 bases between. The DNA for the CDR3 is TGTGCCAGCAGCCAAGACCCGGGACACTCCTACAATGAGCAGTTCTTC. It translates to CASSQDPGHSYNEQFF. Based on the CDR3 plus reference TRBV14 and TRBJ2-1, the full variable domain is EAGVTQFPSHSVIEKGQTVTLRCDPISGHDNLYWYRRVMGKEIKFLLHFVKESKQDESGMPNNRFLAERTGGTYSTLKVQPAELEDSGVYFCASSQDPGHSYNEQFFGPGTRLTVL.

There are a few counts of this clonotype. DNA of the CDR3: TGCAGTGCAAGGGGATTTACCCGGCAAGAGACCCAGTACTTC. Amino acid sequence: CSARGFTRQETQYF. This rearrangement joins TRBV20-1 to TRBJ2-5, with D possibly being TRBD1 (5 bases). The CDR3 length is 14 residues. Trimming took off 6 bases at V and 2 bases at J, with 16 bases between the two ends. CDR1 is DFQATT and CDR2 is SNEGSKA in the germline V gene (reference sequence).

The chain is built from TRBV3-2 and TRBJ2-3; the D call of TRBD2 is as the table states it, not checked on the DNA. TRBV3-2 counts as a pseudogene. The CDR3 sequence is 17 residues long. Written as DNA, the CDR3 is TGTGCCAGCAGCCAACGGACTATAGCGGGCAGCACAGATACGCAGTATTTT. Its protein product is CASSQRTIAGSTDTQYF.

V and J are TRBV9 and TRBJ2-3, with D unresolved. Deletions cut 0 bases from V and 8 bases from J, with 7 bases between. Germline CDR1 reads SGDLS; CDR2 reads YYNGEE. CDR3 size: 12 residues. Here the CDR3 DNA reads TGTGCCAGCAGCGTAGGAGGAAGTACGCAGTATTTT. Encoded protein: CASSVGGSTQYF.

This clonotype has ten or more counts. The chain is built from TRBV10-3 and TRBJ2-5; D assignment may be TRBD1 or TRBD2 (6 bases each). V was clipped by 3 bases and J by 5 bases, with 10 bases between them. The length of the CDR3 is 13 residues. Germline-derived CDR1 and CDR2 are ENHRY and SYGVKD. CDR3 nucleotide sequence: TGTGCCATCAGTGAAAGGGGGAGGGAGACCCAGTACTTC. It encodes CAISERGRETQYF.

This chain links TRBV18 with TRBJ1-2; TRBD1 might be the D (6 bases). CDR1 and CDR2 (germline): KGHSH, LQKENI. Between the trimmed V and J ends, which lost 6 bases and 3 bases, there was a span of 11 bases. CDR3 length: 13 amino acids. CDR3 coding DNA: TGTGCCAGCTCGGAGGGGGACGACTATGGCTACACCTTC. As protein: CASSEGDDYGYTF.

This clonotype was observed at least ten times. The chain couples TRBV12-3 or TRBV12-4 to TRBJ2-7, with D uncertain. Trimming stripped 2 bases from V and 7 bases from J, with 9 bases between. The CDR3 loop spans 12 amino acids. The CDR3 protein is CASSLYGVEQYF. In nucleotides, the CDR3 is TGTGCCAGCAGTTTATATGGGGTGGAGCAGTACTTC.

CDR3 in DNA: TGTGCCAGCAGTTACTCGGCGGACTACGAGCAGTACTTC. It translates to CASSYSADYEQYF. The rearrangement uses TRBV6-2 or TRBV6-3 and TRBJ2-7, with unresolved D. The CDR3 extends over 13 amino acids. Germline CDR1 reads MNHEY; CDR2 reads SVGEGT. Trimming removed 0 bases from V and 3 bases from J, with 6 bases in between.

CDR3 DNA: TGTGCCAGCAGCGAGGGGAGAACTTATGGCTACACCTTC. Translated, it gives CASSEGRTYGYTF. V is TRBV9 and J is TRBJ1-2; a possible D gene is TRBD1 (5 bases). The CDR3 runs 13 residues. V lost 3 bases, J lost 5 bases, and 11 bases lay in between. The germline CDR1 and CDR2 sequences are SGDLS and YYNGEE.

A few counts support this clonotype. This chain joins TRBV7-2 and TRBJ2-3; 10 positions agree with TRBD2. The CDR3 has 14 amino acids. J lost 4 bases, V lost 5 bases, and 3 bases had no gene match. The germline V gene has CDR1 SGHTA and CDR2 FQGNSA. The CDR3 here is CASSPSGGSDTQYF. For the CDR3, the DNA is TGTGCCAGCAGCCCTAGCGGGGGATCAGATACGCAGTATTTT.

V is TRBV6-6 and J is TRBJ2-7, with TRBD1 as a possible D gene (6 bases). The CDR3 is made up of 17 amino acids. V shed 0 bases and J shed 5 bases, with 20 bases lying between them. Germline V gene data show CDR1 as MNHNY and CDR2 as SVGAGI (reference sequence). Here the CDR3 reads CASSYSGGGGQGHEQYF. The CDR3 DNA follows: TGTGCCAGCAGTTACTCTGGGGGCGGTGGGCAGGGTCACGAGCAGTACTTC.